Here is one T cell receptor beta chain with its context. Its antigen has not been determined. Base qualities are not provided; no much larger clone lies one nucleotide away. This entry belongs to a study of T cells in tuberculosis (dated by TCRdb to 2016 to 2018). Looking at the study overall: In the study, CD1B tetramers and high-throughput TCR immunosequencing were combined to characterize T cells specific for the mycobacterial lipid antigen glucose monomycolate (GMM). A South African clinical cohort compared IGRA-negative adolescents, IGRA-positive adolescents with latent tuberculosis and adults with active tuberculosis, some eleven per group. PBMC from active tuberculosis patients were archived either before standard anti-tuberculosis treatment began or within 7 days of its start. The paper as a whole reports these results and caveats: Smaller mean NN-distances to GMM-specific TCRs were observed in active tuberculosis TCR-alpha repertoires than in IGRA-negative controls, suggesting clonal expansion of GMM-specific TCRs. Which clinical samples got chosen depended on the availability of cryopreserved specimens, and the active tuberculosis cases were adults, whereas the controls were adolescents. The smaller NN-distances were partly driven by shorter CDR3-alpha lengths in active tuberculosis patients, and the difference for TCR-beta did not reach statistical significance. Using GEM motif frequencies, a classifier achieved about 70% accuracy, whereas a classifier built on the diverse GMM-specific repertoire got to roughly 90% accuracy (AUROC over 0.8).

Explained via the paper, the time point label denotes: new active TB diagnosis, blood taken before or within 7 days of starting treatment. Active tuberculosis patients were HIV-seronegative South African adults aged 18 years or older with a new diagnosis. Active tuberculosis was confirmed by positive sputum smear microscopy and/or positive M. tuberculosis culture. Unsorted cryopreserved PBMC were immunosequenced, covering on average approximately 96,000 T cells per clinical donor. CDR1 and CDR2, looked up from the germline V gene, are SGHRS and YFSETQ. The CDR3 runs 15 amino acids, cysteine and phenylalanine included. The only DNA kept is the CDR3, 45 bases in frame from the first base. V ends up 5 bases short and J 6 bases short, with an unmatched junction base count of 6. TCR libraries were generated with the immunoSEQ multiplex PCR assay, using TCR-beta and/or TCR-alpha/delta assays for each sample. The amplified TCR libraries were sequenced on the Illumina high-throughput platform. As for the authors' bioinformatics: Clustering and dimensionality reduction relied on pairwise TCRdist distances among GMM-specific receptors from T cells that were either sorted ex vivo or expanded in vitro. Each clinical repertoire received a mean NN-distance score, defined as the average TCRdist to the nearest 10% of tetramer-positive reference sequences. To compute GEM TCR motif frequency, the fraction of unique TCRs matching known GEM sequences by V/J usage and CDR3 length was calculated. Active tuberculosis was classified by linear discriminant analysis with leave-one-out cross-validation, implemented in scikit-learn. TCRdb limited this immuneACCESS table to in-frame rearrangements with V and J called. A share of clones is missing; checked studies link under half to unresolved V genes, and the rest is unexplained. V and J calls and clone size are copied from that table; D and trimming were computed from the DNA. Counted in this sample were 25,000 to 35,000 clones; about 91% of them appeared once. 5.5% to 8% of the sample is held by the ten biggest clonotypes.

Recombination connected TRBV5-1 to TRBJ2-3, with 13 bases matching TRBD2. The material was PBMCs, obtained at tuberculosis diagnosis. The TCR sequence derives from an adult with tuberculosis. The DNA sequence follows: TGCGCCAGCAGTCGGACTAGCGGGGGAGGCGATACGCAGTATTTT. Translated, it gives CASSRTSGGGDTQYF.